This is a list of T cell receptor beta chains from one sample in a study of cytomegalovirus exposure and HLA in healthy donors. TCRdb keeps only in-frame clones here, not all; method: immunoSEQ multiplex PCR. The sample consists of about 150,000 clones, roughly 80% of them appearing once. The specimen sequenced was PBMCs. The receptors come from a man in his late teens or twenties in good health and CMV-seropositive. CDR3s include the opening cysteine and the closing phenylalanine or tryptophan. Fields, in order: D gene, V gene, J gene, clone size, CDR3 DNA, CDR3 protein. A D gene is named only where the DNA matches it firmly. A row's size may be missing; if present it is once, few, many or a size class.

d_gene: TRBD2; v_gene: TRBV4-2; j_gene: TRBJ2-3; abundance: -; CDR3nt: TGTGCCAGCAGCCCATTGACTAGCGCAGATACGCAGTATTTT; CDR3aa: CASSPLTSADTQYF
d_gene: TRBD2; v_gene: TRBV2; j_gene: TRBJ2-1; abundance: -; CDR3nt: TGTGCCAGCAAGACCGGACTAGCCAATGAGCAGTTCTTC; CDR3aa: CASKTGLANEQFF
d_gene: -; v_gene: TRBV7-2; j_gene: TRBJ2-1; abundance: -; CDR3nt: TGTGCCAGCAGCGCCGGGACTTACAATGAGCAGTTCTTC; CDR3aa: CASSAGTYNEQFF
d_gene: TRBD2; v_gene: TRBV11-2; j_gene: TRBJ2-1; abundance: -; CDR3nt: TGTGCCAGCAGCTTAGCGGGAGGGCCCAGTGAGCAGTTCTTC; CDR3aa: CASSLAGGPSEQFF
d_gene: TRBD2; v_gene: TRBV5-4; j_gene: TRBJ2-1; abundance: -; CDR3nt: TGTGCCAGCAGCGGACTAGCGGGAAGGATAAATGAGCAGTTCTTC; CDR3aa: CASSGLAGRINEQFF
d_gene: -; v_gene: TRBV2; j_gene: TRBJ2-7; abundance: -; CDR3nt: TGTGCCAGCAGTCCGGGACTCCGGGGCTGCGAGCAGTACTTC; CDR3aa: CASSPGLRGCEQYF
d_gene: TRBD2; v_gene: TRBV6-7; j_gene: TRBJ2-1; abundance: once; CDR3nt: TGTGCCAGCAGGGCGTGGGACTATCCTGAGCAGTTCTTC; CDR3aa: CASRAWDYPEQFF
d_gene: TRBD1; v_gene: TRBV28; j_gene: TRBJ2-7; abundance: -; CDR3nt: TGTGCCAGCAGTGTAACCCGGGGACAGGGGTCCCCCCTGATCTACGAGCAGTACTTC; CDR3aa: CASSVTRGQGSPLIYEQYF
d_gene: TRBD1; v_gene: TRBV5-4; j_gene: TRBJ2-7; abundance: -; CDR3nt: TGTGCCAGCAGCGCCGGGACAGTCTACGAGCAGTACTTC; CDR3aa: CASSAGTVYEQYF
d_gene: -; v_gene: TRBV11-2; j_gene: TRBJ1-1; abundance: once; CDR3nt: TGTGCCAGCAGCTTAAGTAGAGTGAACACTGAAGCTTTCTTT; CDR3aa: CASSLSRVNTEAFF
d_gene: TRBD2; v_gene: TRBV29-1; j_gene: TRBJ2-7; abundance: few; CDR3nt: TGCAGCGCTGCTTTTGAGGCTAGCGGCGAGCAGTACTTC; CDR3aa: CSAAFEASGEQYF
d_gene: TRBD1; v_gene: TRBV6-1; j_gene: TRBJ2-3; abundance: -; CDR3nt: TGTGCCAGCAGCATACAGGGGGCTCCAGATACGCAGTATTTT; CDR3aa: CASSIQGAPDTQYF
d_gene: -; v_gene: TRBV28; j_gene: TRBJ2-3; abundance: -; CDR3nt: TGTGCCAGCACCCCCAGGCGGGTCACAGATACGCAGTATTTT; CDR3aa: CASTPRRVTDTQYF
d_gene: -; v_gene: TRBV6-6; j_gene: TRBJ2-2; abundance: -; CDR3nt: TGTGCCAGCAGGCGGTATTTGGCCGGGGAGCTGTTTTTT; CDR3aa: CASRRYLAGELFF
d_gene: TRBD2; v_gene: TRBV28; j_gene: TRBJ2-3; abundance: -; CDR3nt: TGTGCCAGCTCTAGCGGGAGGGATACGCAGTATTTT; CDR3aa: CASSSGRDTQYF
d_gene: TRBD1; v_gene: TRBV29-1; j_gene: TRBJ2-7; abundance: -; CDR3nt: TGCAGCGTTGAAGGGGTAAGGGGGCAGTACGAGCAGTACTTC; CDR3aa: CSVEGVRGQYEQYF
d_gene: -; v_gene: TRBV7-9; j_gene: TRBJ1-1; abundance: few; CDR3nt: TGTGCCAGCAGCGCGGCCGGGGTGAGGGACACTGAAGCTTTCTTT; CDR3aa: CASSAAGVRDTEAFF